These 24 T cell receptor beta chains were all obtained from the same sample, sequenced in a study of a mutant IDH1 vaccine in newly diagnosed glioma. Their cognate antigens are unknown. Data came from immunoSEQ multiplex PCR; TCRdb stores just in-frame clones and leaves some out. The data contain approximately 41,000 clones, over 75% of them singletons. This sample's time point: week 35, safety follow-up. Topical imiquimod was applied with each vaccine dose, which held 300 ug of mutant IDH1 20-mer peptide. The sample here was PBMCs, taken from a glioma patient whose treatment included an IDH1 peptide vaccine. Every receptor here comes from a man in his forties or fifties with glioma.

The chain recombines TRBV4-1 with TRBJ2-5; 9 bases are shared with TRBD2. Germline lookup yields CDR1 MGHRA and CDR2 YSYEKL. V lost 4 bases and J lost 5; bases outside the gene matches: 5. The CDR3 loop spans 14 amino acids. CDR3 bases: TGCGCCAGCAGCCGAAAAAGCGGGGGGGAGACCCAGTACTTC. It translates to CASSRKSGGETQYF.

This rearrangement joins TRBV5-1 to TRBJ1-2, with a possible D match to TRBD1 (6 bases). The length of the CDR3 is 17 residues. From germline, CDR1 is SGHRS and CDR2 YFSETQ. Trimming stripped 0 bases from V and 4 bases from J, with 19 bases between. The CDR3 nucleotides read TGCGCCAGCAGCTTGGCCGGGGGGCCGGGAACCGGCTATGGCTACACCTTC. As protein: CASSLAGGPGTGYGYTF.

This clone was detected only a few times. V usage is TRBV7-9 and J usage is TRBJ1-1; D is unresolved. Trimming removed 1 base from V and 7 bases from J, with 7 bases in between. The V gene's germline CDR1 is SEHNR and CDR2 FQNEAQ (reference sequence). The CDR3 loop spans 12 amino acids. CDR3 sequence (DNA): TGTGCCAGCAGCTTAGGACGGTTTGAAGCTTTCTTT. This translates into CASSLGRFEAFF.

The V call is TRBV4-2, the J call TRBJ1-3, with 8 bases matching TRBD1. Germline V gene sequence: CDR1 LGHNA, CDR2 YNFKEQ. The length of the CDR3 is 15 residues. With V trimmed by 1 base and J by 3 bases, 2 bases remained unmatched. This chain's CDR3 is CASSQGQGIGNTIYF. DNA for the CDR3: TGTGCCAGCAGCCAAGGACAGGGGATTGGAAACACCATATATTTT.

The chain has TRBV19 and TRBJ2-5, with 8 nucleotides matching TRBD2. V lost 5 bases to trimming and J lost 2 bases; unmatched junction nucleotides: 13. The germline V gene has CDR1 LNHDA and CDR2 SQIVND (reference sequence). The CDR3 sequence is 17 residues long. DNA for the CDR3: TGTGCCAGTAGTCGAGGCGGTCTAGCGGGTCCACAAGAGACCCAGTACTTC. This codes for CASSRGGLAGPQETQYF.

The chain uses TRBV11-2 and TRBJ1-1; D is possibly TRBD1 (5 bases). V was clipped by 3 bases and J by 3 bases, with 20 bases between them. The germline CDR1 and CDR2 sequences are SGHAT and FQNNGV. The CDR3 consists of 17 residues. The CDR3 protein is CASSFIREGFSYTEAFF. Written as DNA, the CDR3 is TGTGCCAGCAGCTTTATCAGGGAAGGTTTTAGTTACACTGAAGCTTTCTTT.

The V call is TRBV29-1, the J call TRBJ2-3; perhaps TRBD1 as D (6 bases). Germline loops: CDR1 SQVTM, CDR2 ANQGSEA. This CDR3 region has 15 residues. Trimming removed 0 bases from V and 1 base from J, with 11 bases in between. CDR3 residues: CSVEDLAGGTDTQYF. The DNA of the CDR3 is TGCAGCGTTGAAGATCTGGCAGGGGGCACAGATACGCAGTATTTT.

V usage is TRBV19 and J usage is TRBJ2-1, with 11 nucleotides matching TRBD1. Germline lookup yields CDR1 LNHDA and CDR2 SQIVND (reference sequence). The length of the CDR3 is 14 residues. Trimming at V came to 8 bases and at J to 3 bases, leaving 3 bases not matched to a gene. The DNA for the CDR3 is TGTGCCAGTTCCGGGACAGGGGGCTACAATGAGCAGTTCTTC. Protein product: CASSGTGGYNEQFF.

The V gene is TRBV5-5, the J gene TRBJ2-3; TRBD2 is a possible D gene (6 bases). Trimming stripped 0 bases from V and 5 bases from J, with 13 bases between. Per germline, CDR1 SGHKS and CDR2 YYEKEE (reference sequence). The CDR3 has 15 amino acids. The CDR3 bases are TGTGCCAGCAGCTTGGGGGACTCTGGGGGAGATACGCAGTATTTT. Protein product: CASSLGDSGGDTQYF.

This chain links TRBV6-5 with TRBJ1-2; no firm D call. Trimming left V 0 bases short and J 2 bases short, with 10 bases between. The CDR3 length is 15 residues. The germline gives CDR1 MNHEY, CDR2 SVGAGI. In DNA, the CDR3 is TGTGCCAGCAGTTACTCTACGAACAACAACTATGGCTACACCTTC. This encodes CASSYSTNNNYGYTF.

The chain carries TRBV2 and TRBJ1-2, with D possibly being TRBD1 (6 bases). The CDR3 runs to 11 residues. Trimming shortened V by 8 bases and J by 3 bases, and 7 bases separated the two germline ends. Germline V gives CDR1 SNHLY, CDR2 FYNNEI. This chain's CDR3 is CASYRDYGYTF. For the CDR3, the DNA is TGTGCCAGCTACAGGGACTATGGCTACACCTTC. The full variable domain, its missing parts supplied by reference TRBV2 and TRBJ1-2, is EPEVTQTPSHQVTQMGQEVILRCVPISNHLYFYWYRQILGQKVEFLVSFYNNEISEKSEIFDDQFSVERPDGSNFTLKIRSTKLEDSAMYFCASYRDYGYTFGSGTRLTVV.

This clone was seen just once. The CDR3 DNA reads TGTGCCAGTACCGAGGATGGGGGAATTGCCCACAATGAGCAGTTCTTC. Translated: CASTEDGGIAHNEQFF. The V and J genes are TRBV19 and TRBJ2-1, with D possibly called TRBD1 or TRBD2 (5 bases each). The V and J ends lost 7 bases and 5 bases respectively, with 21 bases between them. The CDR3 loop spans 16 amino acids. Per the germline V gene, CDR1 is LNHDA and CDR2 is SQIVND (reference sequence). Complete variable domain (other parts from reference TRBV19 and TRBJ2-1): DGGITQSPKYLFRKEGQNVTLSCEQNLNHDAMYWYRQDPGQGLRLIYYSQIVNDFQKGDIAEGYSVSREKKESFPLTVTSAQKNPTAFYLCASTEDGGIAHNEQFFGPGTRLTVL.

The V call is TRBV30, the J call TRBJ2-6; D is undetermined. CDR1 GTSNPN and CDR2 SVGIG come from the germline V gene (reference sequence). The CDR3 runs 16 residues. V shed 0 bases and J shed 0 bases, with 9 bases lying between them. CDR3 amino acids: CAWSVPKHSGANVLTF. The CDR3 DNA reads TGTGCCTGGAGTGTCCCGAAGCACTCTGGGGCCAACGTCCTGACTTTC.

For the CDR3, the DNA is TGTGCCAGCAGCTTAGAGGCGTGGACAGGGGAGCCCTACGAGCAGTACTTC. Translated: CASSLEAWTGEPYEQYF. The chain has TRBV7-8 and TRBJ2-7; 9 bases map to TRBD1. The CDR3 sequence is 17 residues long. Per the germline V gene, CDR1 is SGHVS and CDR2 is FQNEAQ. The V segment lost 1 base and the J segment 2 bases; nucleotides outside the gene matches: 9.

The rearrangement joins TRBV9 to TRBJ1-4; 9 positions agree with TRBD1. The CDR3 loop spans 15 amino acids. From germline, CDR1 is SGDLS and CDR2 YYNGEE. V dropped 3 bases and J dropped 6; count of bases not matched to a gene: 6. Written as DNA, the CDR3 is TGTGCCAGCAGCGAGGGCGACAGGGGGTATGAAAAACTGTTTTTT. Amino acid sequence: CASSEGDRGYEKLFF.

This chain connects TRBV28 to TRBJ2-1; D is possibly TRBD1 or TRBD2 (6 bases each). This CDR3 comprises 14 residues. Germline lookup yields CDR1 MDHEN and CDR2 SYDVKM. Between the trimmed V and J ends, which lost 4 bases and 4 bases, there was a span of 11 bases. In DNA, the CDR3 is TGTGCCAGCAGTTACCTAGGGGGGTACAATGAGCAGTTCTTC. It translates to CASSYLGGYNEQFF.

The CDR3 reads CASSPTGAGNTIYF. As DNA, the CDR3 is TGTGCCAGCTCACCGACGGGTGCTGGAAACACCATATATTTT. The gene calls are TRBV18 and TRBJ1-3; D not resolved. V was pared by 3 bases and J by 2 bases, with 8 bases between. The CDR3 runs 14 residues. Germline V gene sequence: CDR1 KGHSH, CDR2 LQKENI.

The V and J genes are TRBV4-2 and TRBJ1-2; D gene uncertain. Deletions cut 0 bases from V and 3 bases from J, with 14 bases between. CDR1 is LGHNA, CDR2 YNFKEQ, per germline. This CDR3 region has 16 residues. The CDR3, as DNA: TGTGCCAGCAGCCAAGATCTGGACGGAACCCACTATGGCTACACCTTC. It codes for CASSQDLDGTHYGYTF.

This chain links TRBV6-6 with TRBJ2-1; the D is unclear. The germline CDR1 and CDR2 sequences are MNHNY and SVGAGI (reference sequence). V was shortened by 4 bases and J by 4 bases, with 5 bases between the two germline ends. This CDR3 region has 12 residues. CDR3 DNA: TGTGCCAGCAGTTGGGAATACAATGAGCAGTTCTTC. Translating it yields CASSWEYNEQFF.

For the CDR3, the DNA is TGTGCCAGCAGGACCGGGACAGGGGGCGAAAAACTGTTTTTT. It translates to CASRTGTGGEKLFF. The V call is TRBV6-6, the J call TRBJ1-4; TRBD1 agrees at 12 bases. V shed 6 bases and J 8 bases; nucleotides not matched to a gene: 4. The CDR3 totals 14 residues. Germline V gives CDR1 MNHNY, CDR2 SVGAGI (reference sequence).

The chain links TRBV11-2 to TRBJ2-1, with a possible D match to TRBD2 (5 bases). Germline values: CDR1 SGHAT, CDR2 FQNNGV. The V end lost 0 bases, the J end lost 6 bases, and 15 bases lay between the germline ends. This CDR3 comprises 16 residues. The CDR3 nucleotides read TGTGCCAGCAGCTTAGAAGGTTCGGGAACTATCAATGAGCAGTTCTTC. Protein: CASSLEGSGTINEQFF.

The chain recombines TRBV21-1 with TRBJ2-7. TRBV21-1 is described as a pseudogene. This CDR3 spans 15 amino acids. The CDR3 region has the DNA TGTGCCAGCAGCAAAGAGTTGAGAAGATCCTACGAGCAGTACGTC. Translated: CASSKELRRSYEQYV.

The chain combines TRBV6-5 with TRBJ1-1, with D maybe TRBD1 (6 bases). Germline CDR1 reads MNHEY; CDR2 reads SVGAGI. V lost 8 bases and J lost 4, with 17 bases in between. The CDR3 totals 14 residues. The CDR3 sequence is CASGKVQGTTEAFF. The CDR3 DNA reads TGTGCCAGCGGAAAAGTACAGGGAACCACTGAAGCTTTCTTT.

The chain combines TRBV6-6 with TRBJ1-2, with D possibly being TRBD1 (5 bases). CDR1 is MNHNY, CDR2 SVGAGI, per germline (reference sequence). Trimming left V 5 bases short and J 6 bases short, with 16 bases between. The CDR3 runs to 14 residues. CDR3 sequence reads: CASSPLVGGNGYTF. The DNA of the CDR3 is TGTGCCAGCAGTCCCCTCGTCGGGGGAAATGGCTACACCTTC.